A single sample is the source of the 10 T cell receptor beta chains below, sequenced in a study of blood T cell repertoires in COVID-19 (dated by TCRdb to the early 2020s). The library was built by means of the immunoSEQ multiplex PCR assay. TCRdb provides this immuneACCESS table in a form limited to in-frame rearrangements. Some clones are lacking; in checked studies, under half of them reflect an unresolved V gene, and why the rest are absent is not known. Present in this sample are around 61,000 clones, roughly 90% of which were seen just once. Less than 1.5% of the sample rests with the top ten. Sequenced: peripheral blood. All receptors come from a man aged 55-75 years with acute or convalescent COVID-19.

This chain uses TRBV12-3 or TRBV12-4 with TRBJ1-3; D is uncertain. The CDR3 totals 13 residues. Trimming pared 1 base from V and 6 bases from J, leaving 7 bases between. For the CDR3, the DNA is TGTGCCAGCAGTTTAGGGGCGAAAAACACCATATATTTT. Its protein product is CASSLGAKNTIYF.

This chain's CDR3 is CASSFRDRVGGTEAFF. CDR3 DNA: TGTGCCAGCAGTTTCCGGGACAGGGTAGGTGGGACTGAAGCTTTCTTT. This chain joins TRBV27 and TRBJ1-1; 9 nucleotides line up with TRBD1. The CDR3 consists of 16 residues. From germline, CDR1 is MNHEY and CDR2 SMNVEV (reference sequence). After removal of 3 bases from V and 5 bases from J, the junction contained 10 bases not matched to a gene.

The chain employs TRBV10-3 and TRBJ1-4, with D possibly TRBD1 on 5 matching bases. V was cut by 11 bases and J by 7 bases, with 14 bases left in between. The CDR3 sequence is 12 residues long. CDR1 and CDR2 from the germline V gene are ENHRY and SYGVKD. CDR3: CASGGVGEKLFF. CDR3 sequence (DNA): TGTGCCTCCGGGGGGGTCGGTGAAAAACTGTTTTTT.

The chain carries TRBV28 and TRBJ2-1, with D perhaps matching TRBD1 (6 bases). The CDR3 loop spans 12 amino acids. In germline, CDR1 is MDHEN, CDR2 SYDVKM. V lost 8 bases and J 4 bases, leaving 9 bases between the germline ends. The CDR3 DNA reads TGTGCCAGCGGGACACCTTACAATGAGCAGTTCTTC. This translates into CASGTPYNEQFF.

The chain recombines TRBV9 with TRBJ2-2; 8 nucleotides align to TRBD1. From germline, CDR1 is SGDLS and CDR2 YYNGEE. The CDR3 has 15 residues. The J segment lost 0 bases and the V segment lost 5 bases, leaving 3 bases of the junction unmatched. Here the CDR3 reads CASSRQGSNTGELFF. CDR3 DNA sequence: TGTGCCAGCAGTCGACAGGGGTCGAACACCGGGGAGCTGTTTTTT.

A few counts support this clone. This rearrangement joins TRBV18 to TRBJ2-2; tentatively, D is TRBD2 (5 bases). Germline CDR1 is KGHSH and CDR2 is LQKENI. The CDR3 contains 16 residues. Trimming shortened V by 6 bases and J by 4 bases, and 18 bases separated the two germline ends. The CDR3 sequence is CASSGEGSTLTGELFF. The CDR3 DNA reads as TGTGCCAGCTCGGGTGAGGGTTCCACTCTCACCGGGGAGCTGTTTTTT.

This clone was counted a single time. This chain uses TRBV24-1 with TRBJ2-5, with 8 bases aligning to TRBD2. Losses at the gene ends were 4 bases for V and 5 bases for J; bases not matched to a gene: 11. The germline V gene has CDR1 KGHDR and CDR2 SFDVKD. The length of the CDR3 is 16 residues. The CDR3 is CATSDPAGGGTETQYF. CDR3 nucleotide sequence: TGTGCCACCAGTGACCCCGCCGGGGGGGGCACGGAGACCCAGTACTTC.

This sequence joins TRBV19 and TRBJ1-4; D unclear. The germline V and J ends were trimmed by 3 bases and 5 bases, with 7 bases remaining between them. The CDR3 loop spans 13 amino acids. Germline V gene sequence: CDR1 LNHDA, CDR2 SQIVND (reference sequence). The CDR3 sequence: CASSIGANEKLFF. DNA for the CDR3: TGTGCCAGTAGTATCGGAGCAAATGAAAAACTGTTTTTT.

V and J are TRBV5-8 and TRBJ1-5; D is perhaps TRBD1 (6 bases). This CDR3 spans 15 amino acids. Germline V gene lookup returns CDR1 SGHTS and CDR2 YDEGEE. V lost 3 bases and J lost 11, with 21 bases in between. The CDR3 region has the DNA TGTGCCAGCAGCTCCACAGAAGGGGGAAAGTTGACCCAGCATTTT. It codes for CASSSTEGGKLTQHF.

The V gene is TRBV19, the J gene TRBJ1-1; no clear D. Trimming took 3 bases from V and 5 from J, leaving 13 bases between them. Germline-derived CDR1 and CDR2 are LNHDA and SQIVND (reference sequence). The CDR3 contains 14 residues. CDR3 bases: TGTGCCAGTAGTATTCCAGGCATCTGGACTGAAGCTTTCTTT. Translation gives CASSIPGIWTEAFF.